The TCR beta chain under discussion was sequenced for a study of cytomegalovirus exposure and HLA in healthy donors. General observations from the study: TCR beta V segments were, for the most part, productive about 87% or about 30% of the time in an earlier analysis.

The germline gives CDR1 SGHTA, CDR2 FQGNSA. Trimming stripped 3 bases from V and 7 bases from J, with 10 bases between. The CDR3 covers 13 residues. The PCR had 60 Vbeta and 13 Jbeta primers. The protocol was immunoSEQ multiplex PCR, while the TCRdb copy is restricted to in-frame clones and leaves out a portion. Of around 130,000 clones listed, about 80% are singletons. A single count supports this clone. Its antigen is not identified. Sequencing input: PBMCs. The receptor was derived from a boy aged 2-9 years in good health and CMV-seronegative. V and J are TRBV7-2 and TRBJ2-1, with a weak D call TRBD2 (6 bases). The CDR3 sequence is CASSFGGNNEQFF. CDR3 DNA sequence: TGTGCCAGCAGCTTTGGAGGGAATAATGAGCAGTTCTTC.